This T cell receptor beta chain was retrieved from a study of technical replicates of blood from a few donors. CDR1 SEHNR and CDR2 FQNEAQ come from the germline V gene (reference sequence). Unmatched junction bases numbered 7, after V lost 3 bases and J lost 0 bases. CDR3 length: 16 amino acids. The assay was immunoSEQ multiplex PCR, and TCRdb's table has in-frame clones only and misses some. The repertoire holds around 13,000 clones, with roughly 87% as singletons. The gene calls are TRBV7-9 and TRBJ2-5; 7 nucleotides agree with TRBD2. Sequences were obtained from PBMCs. The sequence derives from a human donor in good health. DNA for the CDR3: TGTGCCAGCAGCTTTCTAGCGGAGATGTACCAAGAGACCCAGTACTTC. Protein product: CASSFLAEMYQETQYF.